Below are 12 T cell receptor beta chains sequenced from a single sample in a study of blood T cell repertoires in COVID-19. Data came from immunoSEQ multiplex PCR; TCRdb stores just in-frame clones and leaves some out. Of more than 50,000 clones listed, roughly 77% are singletons. Sequenced input: peripheral blood. The receptors shown here come from a human donor in a cohort sampled during active COVID-19.

This clone was observed a handful of times. V is TRBV4-2 and J is TRBJ2-3; tentative D call: TRBD2 (5 bases). There are 15 residues in the CDR3. Germline V lookup: CDR1 LGHNA, CDR2 YNFKEQ. V lost 0 bases to trimming and J lost 4 bases, with 11 bases between them. The CDR3 protein is CASSQDGSGADTQYF. Written as DNA, the CDR3 is TGTGCCAGCAGCCAAGATGGTTCCGGGGCAGATACGCAGTATTTT.

The rearrangement links TRBV7-9 to TRBJ2-3; D may be TRBD2 (5 bases). V was pared by 5 bases and J by 5 bases, with 11 bases between. CDR1 is SEHNR and CDR2 is FQNEAQ in the germline V gene (reference sequence). The CDR3 extends over 13 amino acids. As DNA, the CDR3 is TGTGCCAGCAGCCCGGAGGAGATAGATACGCAGTATTTT. Protein product: CASSPEEIDTQYF.

This chain joins TRBV28 and TRBJ2-5, with TRBD2 matching 8 bases. Germline V gene lookup returns CDR1 MDHEN and CDR2 SYDVKM. The CDR3 contains 21 residues. J gave up 3 bases and V 3 bases, and 24 bases lay outside the gene matches. The CDR3 DNA sequence: TGTGCCAGCAGTTTCCTATCTCCGAGAACTAGCGGAAAAAAAAACAAAGAGACCCAGTACTTC. Residues: CASSFLSPRTSGKKNKETQYF. Full variable domain (outside the CDR3, taken from reference TRBV28 and TRBJ2-5): DVKVTQSSRYLVKRTGEKVFLECVQDMDHENMFWYRQDPGLGLRLIYFSYDVKMKEKGDIPEGYSVSREKKERFSLILESASTNQTSMYLCASSFLSPRTSGKKNKETQYFGPGTRLLVL.

The chain is built from TRBV4-1 and TRBJ1-3, with D unresolved. V was pared by 0 bases and J by 4 bases, with 13 bases between. Germline V lookup: CDR1 MGHRA, CDR2 YSYEKL. The CDR3 is 16 residues long. In DNA, the CDR3 is TGCGCCAGCAGCCAAGAACGGCCAGAGGTAGGAAACACCATATATTTT. It specifies CASSQERPEVGNTIYF.

The chain has TRBV7-2 and TRBJ2-3; 8 positions agree with TRBD2. The CDR3 is 16 amino acids. Germline lookup yields CDR1 SGHTA and CDR2 FQGNSA. Trimming cost V 4 bases and J 7 bases; bases outside gene matches: 13. The CDR3 coding sequence is TGTGCCAGCAGCTCCCTCGCGGGACTAGTAATCCATACGCAGTATTTT. Its protein product is CASSSLAGLVIHTQYF.

The chain links TRBV6-2 or TRBV6-3 to TRBJ2-7; 8 bases are a match to TRBD2. J gave up 0 bases and V 4 bases, and 11 bases lay outside the gene matches. Germline CDR1 and CDR2: MNHEY and SVGEGT. This CDR3 has 17 amino acids. The CDR3 DNA reads TGTGCCAGCAGTTCACTAGCGGATACCAGGAGCTCCTACGAGCAGTACTTC. The encoded protein is CASSSLADTRSSYEQYF.

The V call is TRBV30, the J call TRBJ2-5; a possible D gene is TRBD1 (5 bases). The CDR3 length is 17 residues. V gave up 0 bases and J gave up 2 bases, with 19 bases separating them. Germline V gene lookup returns CDR1 GTSNPN and CDR2 SVGIG (reference sequence). CDR3 region: CAWSVGIDSALQETQYF. DNA of the CDR3: TGTGCCTGGAGTGTAGGGATCGACAGCGCCCTGCAAGAGACCCAGTACTTC.

The chain is built from TRBV28 and TRBJ2-5; 7 nucleotides align to TRBD1. With 6 bases clipped from V and 4 bases from J, the junction kept 11 bases outside the gene matches. The germline V gene has CDR1 MDHEN and CDR2 SYDVKM. This CDR3 contains 15 residues. CDR3 bases: TGTGCCAGCAGGGGAAGTAGAGGGGGCGTAGAGACCCAGTACTTC. This gives the protein CASRGSRGGVETQYF.

This clone was observed once. Here the CDR3 DNA reads TGCGCCAGCAGCCAACGAGCGGGGAGCTCCTACGAGCAGTACTTC. It encodes CASSQRAGSSYEQYF. The chain carries TRBV4-3 and TRBJ2-7, with 7 bases identical to TRBD2. V was pared by 2 bases and J by 0 bases, with 4 bases of the junction left unmatched. Per the germline V gene, CDR1 is LGHNA and CDR2 is YSLEER. The length of the CDR3 is 15 residues.

V usage is TRBV7-2 and J usage is TRBJ1-6; D perhaps matches TRBD1 (6 bases). CDR1 and CDR2 from the germline V gene are SGHTA and FQGNSA. This CDR3 spans 13 amino acids. V was clipped by 0 bases and J by 10 bases, with 7 bases between them. CDR3 region: CASSLARGSPLHF. Here the CDR3 DNA reads TGTGCCAGCAGCTTAGCCAGGGGCTCACCCCTCCACTTT.

This clone was found a few times. The chain has TRBV3-1 (or the pseudogene TRBV3-2) and TRBJ2-6, with TRBD1 matching over 7 bases. V lost 4 bases to trimming and J lost 0 bases; unmatched junction nucleotides: 6. The CDR3 runs to 17 residues. Germline-derived CDR1 and CDR2 are LGHDT and YNNKEL (reference sequence). This CDR3 is CASSLPGQSSGANVLTF. CDR3 nucleotides: TGTGCCAGCAGCCTCCCGGGACAGAGCTCTGGGGCCAACGTCCTGACTTTC.

The chain carries TRBV7-2 and TRBJ1-5; D gene uncertain. The CDR3 runs 14 residues. Deletions cut 4 bases from V and 3 bases from J, with 10 bases between. The germline V gene encodes CDR1 SGHTA and CDR2 FQGNSA. In DNA form, the CDR3 reads TGTGCCAGCAGCTCCAGACAAGTCAATCAGCCCCAGCATTTT. It yields the protein CASSSRQVNQPQHF.